Presented here are 12 T cell receptor beta chains from one specimen sequenced in a study of cytomegalovirus exposure and HLA in healthy donors. The PCR was carried out with 60 Vbeta primers and 13 Jbeta primers. Measured with immunoSEQ multiplex PCR; TCRdb has only the in-frame clones, and not every one. The sample contains some 160,000 clones, 80% of which appear only once. The sample was PBMCs. The receptor source for this set is a male donor in good health and CMV-seropositive.

The V gene is TRBV6-5, the J gene TRBJ2-5; possibly TRBD1 for D (6 bases). Germline loops: CDR1 MNHEY, CDR2 SVGAGI. V dropped 6 bases and J dropped 2 bases, with 13 bases sitting between them. CDR3 length: 14 residues. CDR3 residues: CASRRTVGQETQYF. The CDR3 nucleotides are TGTGCCAGCAGGAGGACAGTCGGACAAGAGACCCAGTACTTC.

The chain couples TRBV29-1 to TRBJ2-1; a weak D match, TRBD2 (5 bases). Germline lookup yields CDR1 SQVTM and CDR2 ANQGSEA. This CDR3 is built from 16 residues. The V end was cut by 3 bases, the J end by 4 bases, with 19 bases between. The CDR3 sequence is CSVDMEQSEGYNEQFF. The DNA for the CDR3 is TGCAGCGTTGACATGGAGCAGTCTGAGGGATACAATGAGCAGTTCTTC.

This rearrangement joins TRBV10-3 to TRBJ1-6; 11 bases agree with TRBD1. This CDR3 region has 15 residues. The germline gives CDR1 ENHRY, CDR2 SYGVKD. The trim removed 4 bases at V and 11 bases at J, leaving 7 bases unmatched. CDR3 in amino acids: CAISGGTGGKAPLHF. In DNA, the CDR3 is TGTGCCATCAGTGGCGGGACAGGGGGTAAAGCACCCCTCCACTTT.

This clone came up a few times. V gene TRBV7-2 combines with J gene TRBJ2-3; 7 positions agree with TRBD2. Per germline, CDR1 SGHTA and CDR2 FQGNSA. There are 13 residues in the CDR3. V lost 4 bases and J lost 3; bases outside the gene matches: 1. DNA of the CDR3: TGTGCCAGCAGCTGGGGGGGGACAGATACGCAGTATTTT. It yields the protein CASSWGGTDTQYF. Together with reference TRBV7-2 and TRBJ2-3, the CDR3 gives the full variable domain: GAGVSQSPSNKVTEKGKDVELRCDPISGHTALYWYRQSLGQGLEFLIYFQGNSAPDKSGLPSDRFSAERTGGSVSTLTIQRTQQEDSAVYLCASSWGGTDTQYFGPGTRLTVL.

A remark on this clone: The junction shows a germline mismatch at one end, possibly a read error. The chain uses TRBV7-9 and TRBJ2-7; no reliable D call. The CDR3 extends over 13 amino acids. Germline V gene data show CDR1 as SEHNR and CDR2 as FQNEAQ (reference sequence). CDR3 DNA: TGTTCCAGCAGCTTAAGAACGAGTATCGAGCAGTACTTC. It translates to CSSSLRTSIEQYF. Based on the CDR3 plus reference TRBV7-9 and TRBJ2-7, the full variable domain is DTGVSQNPRHKITKRGQNVTFRCDPISEHNRLYWYRQTLGQGPEFLTYFQNEAQLEKSRLLSDRFSAERPKGSFSTLEIQRTEQGDSAMYLCSSSLRTSIEQYFGPGTRLTVT.

This clone was counted a single time. The gene calls are TRBV30 and TRBJ2-3; 9 bases line up with TRBD2. Trimming at V came to 7 bases and at J to 6 bases, leaving 11 bases not matched to a gene. The CDR3 has 14 amino acids. Germline CDR1 is GTSNPN and CDR2 is SVGIG (reference sequence). CDR3 amino acids: CASSGSAGGDTQYF. The CDR3 nucleotides read TGTGCCTCTTCCGGGAGCGCGGGGGGGGATACGCAGTATTTT.

This chain connects TRBV4-2 to TRBJ1-3; D remains unclear. The CDR3 is 12 amino acids. Between the trimmed V and J ends, which lost 0 bases and 10 bases, there was a span of 7 bases. CDR1 and CDR2 from the germline V gene are LGHNA and YNFKEQ. The CDR3 spells CASSQDQRTIYF. The CDR3 DNA reads TGTGCCAGCAGCCAAGACCAGAGGACCATATATTTT.

The chain is built from TRBV11-1 and TRBJ1-1; D is ambiguous. The CDR3 contains 14 residues. Trimming left V 3 bases short and J 0 bases short, with 8 bases between. Looked up from germline, CDR1 is SGHAT and CDR2 is FQDESV (reference sequence). DNA of the CDR3: TGTGCCAGCAGCTTGGGCACATTGAACACTGAAGCTTTCTTT. It translates to CASSLGTLNTEAFF.

The chain recombines TRBV7-8 with TRBJ1-5; TRBD1 matches at 8 bases. The CDR3 length is 17 residues. With V trimmed by 2 bases and J by 1 base, 7 bases remained unmatched. The germline V gene has CDR1 SGHVS and CDR2 FQNEAQ. In nucleotides, the CDR3 is TGTGCCAGCAGCTTAAGAGACAGGGGCAGGAGCAATCAGCCCCAGCATTTT. Translated, it gives CASSLRDRGRSNQPQHF.

This chain connects TRBV5-1 to TRBJ1-1, with D perhaps matching TRBD1 (5 bases). The CDR3 has 11 amino acids. The germline V gene has CDR1 SGHRS and CDR2 YFSETQ. V shed 4 bases and J shed 9 bases, with 10 bases lying between them. The CDR3, as DNA: TGCGCCAGCAGCCTTGACAGACAAGCTTTCTTT. This translates into CASSLDRQAFF.

The chain joins TRBV5-1 to TRBJ2-6; 11 positions agree with TRBD1. Trimming at V came to 3 bases and at J to 6 bases, leaving 11 bases not matched to a gene. This CDR3 has 18 amino acids. The germline V gene has CDR1 SGHRS and CDR2 YFSETQ. Written as DNA, the CDR3 is TGCGCCAGCAGCTGGACAGGGGGCGAAGGCGAAGAGGCCAACGTCCTGACTTTC. The encoded protein is CASSWTGGEGEEANVLTF.

This chain links TRBV19 with TRBJ1-5; D is unclear. CDR3 length: 16 residues. Germline values: CDR1 LNHDA, CDR2 SQIVND (reference sequence). V lost 7 bases to trimming and J lost 0 bases, with 16 bases between them. CDR3 loop: CASTPRRGNSNQPQHF. The CDR3 coding sequence is TGTGCCAGTACCCCCAGGCGAGGGAATAGCAATCAGCCCCAGCATTTT.